One and the same sample provided the 13 T cell receptor beta chains below, sequenced in a study of blood T cell repertoires in COVID-19. Here immunoSEQ multiplex PCR was the method, and the copy in TCRdb shows in-frame clones only, minus some. The table shows roughly 79,000 clones, with approximately 90% occurring only once. The sequenced sample was peripheral blood. The receptors were sampled from a man between 50 and 59 years old with active COVID-19.

The chain recombines TRBV7-2 with TRBJ2-3; D possibly corresponds to TRBD2 (7 bases). Germline V gene data show CDR1 as SGHTA and CDR2 as FQGNSA. With 5 bases removed from V and 6 bases from J, the gap between germline ends came to 18 bases. This CDR3 spans 15 amino acids. The CDR3 region is CASSARGGRVDTQYF. In DNA form, the CDR3 reads TGTGCCAGCAGCGCCCGCGGGGGCCGGGTGGATACGCAGTATTTT.

The chain links TRBV29-1 to TRBJ2-7; 9 nucleotides line up with TRBD2. Trimming cost V 6 bases and J 6 bases; bases outside gene matches: 15. Germline V gives CDR1 SQVTM, CDR2 ANQGSEA. The CDR3 consists of 15 residues. The CDR3 loop is CSVRRMAGGQSEQYF. For the CDR3, the DNA is TGCAGCGTCAGAAGGATGGCGGGAGGGCAGAGCGAGCAGTACTTC.

This clone was seen more than once but under ten times. The chain combines TRBV30 with TRBJ1-2, with D hard to call. Per the germline V gene, CDR1 is GTSNPN and CDR2 is SVGIG (reference sequence). V was shortened by 3 bases and J by 6 bases, with 14 bases between the two germline ends. CDR3 length: 13 amino acids. DNA of the CDR3: TGTGCCTGGAGCCGAGGGTGGGGAGATGGCTACACCTTC. Amino acid sequence: CAWSRGWGDGYTF. Supplemented by reference TRBV30 and TRBJ1-2, the full variable domain reads SQTIHQWPATLVQPVGSPLSLECTVEGTSNPNLYWYRQAAGRGLQLLFYSVGIGQISSEVPQNLSASRPQDRQFILSSKKLLLSDSGFYLCAWSRGWGDGYTFGSGTRLTVV.

The genes are TRBV4-1 and TRBJ1-1; 7 nucleotides line up with TRBD1. The V gene end was trimmed by 0 bases and the J gene end by 7 bases; junction bases not matched to a gene: 5. This CDR3 spans 14 amino acids. Germline loops: CDR1 MGHRA, CDR2 YSYEKL. CDR3: CASSQDRGRGEAFF. The CDR3 DNA reads TGCGCCAGCAGCCAAGATAGGGGGCGCGGTGAAGCTTTCTTT.

The genes are TRBV20-1 and TRBJ1-2, with D uncertain. The CDR3 spans 11 residues. Trimming pared 5 bases from V and 8 bases from J, leaving 12 bases between. Germline V CDR1 and CDR2: DFQATT, SNEGSKA (reference sequence). CDR3 bases: TGCAGTGCTCGCCCGGAGGGAGGCTACACCTTC. It specifies CSARPEGGYTF.

The chain links TRBV5-5 to TRBJ2-1; D might be TRBD2 (6 bases). V was trimmed by 5 bases and J by 2 bases, leaving 14 bases between them. Germline CDR1 and CDR2: SGHKS and YYEKEE (reference sequence). The CDR3 runs to 15 residues. CDR3 bases: TGTGCCAGCAGACTAAGCGGGTGGGCCTACAATGAGCAGTTCTTC. Encoded protein: CASRLSGWAYNEQFF.

This clone has a handful of counts. The CDR3 is CASRGTLNTEAFF. The CDR3 DNA reads TGTGCCAGCAGGGGGACACTTAACACTGAAGCTTTCTTT. This chain connects TRBV12-3 or TRBV12-4 to TRBJ1-1, with a possible D match to TRBD1 (6 bases). This CDR3 comprises 13 residues. V was cut by 6 bases and J by 2 bases, with 10 bases left in between.

The J gene is TRBJ1-1, the V gene TRBV10-3; D is perhaps TRBD1 (5 bases). The V end was cut by 4 bases, the J end by 0 bases, with 15 bases between. Per germline, CDR1 ENHRY and CDR2 SYGVKD. The CDR3 loop spans 16 amino acids. This CDR3 is CAISASGLGMNTEAFF. Here the CDR3 DNA reads TGTGCCATCAGTGCTTCAGGGCTTGGGATGAACACTGAAGCTTTCTTT.

This clone occurred once. V gene TRBV19 combines with J gene TRBJ2-7, with 8 bases lining up with TRBD1. CDR1 is LNHDA, CDR2 SQIVND, per germline (reference sequence). With 4 bases clipped from V and 3 bases from J, the junction kept 8 bases outside the gene matches. This CDR3 region has 15 residues. CDR3 residues: CASSTGQGPVYEQYF. The DNA of the CDR3 is TGTGCCAGTAGTACCGGACAGGGCCCTGTCTACGAGCAGTACTTC.

Here the CDR3 reads CASSGTGSTDTQYF. CDR3 DNA: TGTGCCAGCAGCGGGACAGGCAGCACAGATACGCAGTATTTT. The rearrangement joins TRBV7-9 to TRBJ2-3; 8 nucleotides line up with TRBD1. CDR1 is SEHNR and CDR2 is FQNEAQ in the germline V gene (reference sequence). V lost 5 bases, J lost 0 bases, and 1 base stayed unmatched. The CDR3 is 14 residues long.

The V gene is TRBV2, the J gene TRBJ2-5, with 7 bases aligning to TRBD1. The CDR3 is 15 residues long. Germline CDR1 reads SNHLY; CDR2 reads FYNNEI. V was pared by 4 bases and J by 5 bases, with 10 bases of the junction left unmatched. DNA of the CDR3: TGTGCCAGCAGTGGTGAGGGGGCCTGGGGGGAGACCCAGTACTTC. It encodes CASSGEGAWGETQYF.

This chain uses TRBV5-1 with TRBJ1-1, with TRBD1 matching over 10 bases. There are 16 residues in the CDR3. Germline CDR1 reads SGHRS; CDR2 reads YFSETQ. Trimming removed 0 bases from V and 5 bases from J; junction bases left unmatched: 7. DNA of the CDR3: TGCGCCAGCAGCTTGGCTGGAGGACAGGGGGGGACTGAAGCTTTCTTT. It codes for CASSLAGGQGGTEAFF.

On this clone: Other nucleotide sequences in the sample specify the same CDR3. The chain couples TRBV18 to TRBJ1-1; 8 bases fit TRBD1. This CDR3 has 15 amino acids. CDR1 and CDR2 from the germline V gene are KGHSH and LQKENI. Trimming removed 4 bases from V and 0 bases from J; junction bases left unmatched: 4. The CDR3: CASSQEQGVNTEAFF. Written as DNA, the CDR3 is TGTGCCAGCTCACAAGAACAGGGGGTGAACACTGAAGCTTTCTTT.